This T cell receptor beta chain was recovered during a study of T cells in Graves' hyperthyroidism and ophthalmopathy. This clonotype was counted many times. The antigen is unknown. Compared with germline, one end of the junction differs, possibly owing to a read error. Duration under 3 months, a NOSPECS grade of at least 4, and a Clinical Activity Score of at least 3 characterized the ophthalmopathy patients. Pregnant or lactating patients were excluded, as were those with uncontrolled infection or other autoimmune disease. Overall study findings and caveats: Most expanded thyroid clonotypes above 0.001 recurred in blood.

The investigators amplified TCR beta CDR3 regions from RNA transcripts. HTBI primers drove first-round RT-PCR of the TCR CDR3. TCRdb called the multiplex PCR reads again in MiXCR, with one record for every CDR3 protein. The sample shows fewer than 750,000 distinct CDR3 sequences, more than 12% of them seen only once. The CDR3 sequence is 13 residues long. Germline values: CDR1 SGHRS, CDR2 YFSETQ. This clonotype originated in a woman aged 45-65 years with Graves' ophthalmopathy. The sequencing input was blood. V usage is TRBV5-1 and J usage is TRBJ2-1, with D unresolved. For the CDR3, the DNA is TGTGCCAGCAGCTTAGGCGGTGACAATGAGCAGTTCTTC. Residues: CASSLGGDNEQFF. Looking up the rest from reference TRBV5-1 and TRBJ2-1 gives the full variable domain: KAGVTQTPRYLIKTRGQQVTLSCSPISGHRSVSWYQQTPGQGLQFLFEYFSETQRNKGNFPGRFSGRQFSNSRSEMNVSTLELGDSALYLCASSLGGDNEQFFGPGTRLTVL.